The rows below give T cell receptor beta chains drawn from one sample of a study of T cells in Graves' hyperthyroidism and ophthalmopathy. TCRdb recomputed calls from the multiplex PCR reads with MiXCR, one row per CDR3 protein. The data hold approximately 510,000 distinct CDR3 sequences, with over 45% observed a single time. Specimen: peripheral blood or thyroid tissue (not recorded which). The receptor set was obtained from an adult woman with Graves' disease, either hyperthyroidism or ophthalmopathy (not recorded which). Both conserved end residues are part of each CDR3. The D gene is left open where the match is weak. A clone size is listed for some rows: how often the clone was seen (once, few, many), or a class if it is expanded.

D	length	size	V	J	CDR3	DNA
-	17	-	TRBV10-3	TRBJ2-2	CAISESAGLACPGSCFF	-
TRBD1	15	few	TRBV2	TRBJ1-1	CASSALEQGAAEAFF	TGTGCCAGCAGTGCCCTCGAACAGGGGGCGGCTGAAGCTTTCTTT
-	15	-	TRBV6-1	TRBJ2-7	CASRGKEVPTYEQYF	TGTGCCAGCAGGGGTAAGGAGGTCCCAACCTACGAGCAGTACTTC
TRBD2	15	many	TRBV10-3	TRBJ2-2	CAIAGTSLNTGELFF	TGTGCCATCGCCGGGACTAGTTTGAACACCGGGGAGCTGTTTTTT
-	14	-	TRBV7-2	TRBJ1-5	CASSLESTPQPQHF	TGTGCCAGCAGCTTAGAATCGACACCGCAGCCCCAGCATTTT
-	15	-	TRBV5-1	TRBJ1-1	CASSLKREWNTEAFF	TGCGCCAGCAGCTTGAAGCGAGAGTGGAACACTGAAGCTTTCTTT
TRBD1	15	-	TRBV14	TRBJ2-7	CASSQTGTGAGEQYF	TGTGCCAGCAGCCAAACCGGGACAGGGGCAGGAGAGCAGTACTTC
-	15	many	TRBV19	TRBJ2-6	CASSLRSSGANVLTF	TGTGCCAGTAGTTTACGTTCCTCTGGGGCCAACGTCCTGACTTTC
TRBD2	10	-	TRBV20-1	TRBJ2-5	CSGGGSTQYF	TGCAGCGGAGGCGGGAGTACCCAGTACTTC
TRBD1	15	-	TRBV7-2	TRBJ1-2	CASSPARSRGGGYTF	TGTGCCAGCAGTCCTGCGCGTAGCAGGGGGGGTGGCTACACCTTC
TRBD1	16	-	TRBV4-3	TRBJ1-5	CASSQDADRVVRPQHF	TGCGCCAGCAGCCAGGACGCGGACAGGGTTGTAAGGCCCCAGCATTTT
-	15	many	TRBV7-2	TRBJ2-2	CASSPRLAITGELFF	TGTGCCAGCAGCCCGCGGCTAGCAATCACCGGGGAGCTGTTTTTT
-	14	-	TRBV2	TRBJ1-2	CASSSGRQAYGYTF	TGTGCCAGCAGCTCGGGCAGACAAGCCTATGGCTACACCTTC
TRBD1	11	-	TRBV19	TRBJ2-1	CSSRQGTEQFF	TGCAGCTCCCGACAGGGAACAGAGCAGTTCTTC
-	12	-	TRBV14	TRBJ1-2	CASSQDRIGYTF	TGTGCCAGCAGCCAGGATCGGATCGGCTACACCTTC
-	11	few	TRBV2	TRBJ1-1	CASSVSTEAFF	TGTGCCAGCAGTGTCTCCACTGAAGCTTTCTTT
-	13	many	TRBV29-1	TRBJ2-5	CSAFGGSEETQYF	TGCAGCGCCTTTGGAGGGAGTGAAGAGACCCAGTACTTC
-	13	few	TRBV10-3	TRBJ1-2	CAIRGAGRYGYTF	TGTGCCATCAGGGGGGCAGGGAGGTATGGCTACACCTTC
-	15	-	TRBV5-1	TRBJ1-1	CASRRAQGTNTEAFF	TGCGCCAGCAGAAGGGCCCAGGGAACGAACACTGAAGCTTTCTTT
TRBD1	14	few	TRBV7-8	TRBJ1-6	CASSPDRDSSPLHF	TGTGCCAGCAGCCCAGACAGGGATAGTTCACCCCTCCACTTT
-	12	once	TRBV20-1	TRBJ1-1	CSANLWNTEAFF	TGCAGTGCTAACTTATGGAACACTGAAGCTTTCTTT
-	13	once	TRBV29-1	TRBJ2-5	CSVDIGQAGTQYF	TGCAGCGTTGATATCGGGCAGGCGGGAACCCAGTACTTC
-	13	-	TRBV29-1	TRBJ2-5	CSARPGSWGTQYF	TGCAGCGCCCGGCCCGGGAGTTGGGGGACCCAGTACTTC
-	17	many	TRBV20-1	TRBJ2-2	CSARGHLQSSPTGELFF	TGCAGTGCTAGAGGTCACCTACAGAGTTCGCCCACCGGGGAGCTGTTTTTT
TRBD1	18	few	TRBV6-5	TRBJ2-6	CASSKSPTGDSGANVLTF	TGTGCCAGCAGTAAGTCCCCGACAGGGGACTCTGGGGCCAACGTCCTGACTTTC
-	12	-	TRBV7-9	TRBJ2-2	CASSPGNGELFF	TGTGCCAGCAGCCCGGGGAACGGGGAGCTGTTTTTT
TRBD1	14	many	TRBV2	TRBJ2-2	CASTQGAGTGELFF	TGTGCCAGCACACAGGGGGCGGGCACCGGGGAGCTGTTTTTT
-	15	-	TRBV4-3	TRBJ2-7	CASSQDRGRGYEQYF	TGCGCCAGCAGCCAAGATCGGGGGCGGGGGTACGAGCAGTACTTC
-	8	-	TRBV12-3/TRBV12-4	TRBJ1-2	CASDGYTF	TGTGCCAGCGATGGCTACACCTTC
TRBD1	14	many	TRBV9	TRBJ2-2	CASSSGTGPGELFF	TGTGCCAGCAGTTCCGGGACAGGGCCCGGGGAGCTGTTTTTT
TRBD2	21	-	TRBV29-1	TRBJ2-1	CSVVLLPGWGLAGRVNNEQFF	TGCAGCGTTGTTCTTCTCCCAGGGTGGGGACTAGCGGGTAGGGTGAACAATGAGCAGTTCTTC
TRBD2	15	-	TRBV20-1	TRBJ2-7	CSASGTSGSSYEQYF	TGCAGTGCTAGTGGGACTAGCGGGAGCTCCTACGAGCAGTACTTC
TRBD1	11	-	TRBV9	TRBJ1-2	CASARGQGYTF	TGTGCCAGCGCAAGGGGACAGGGCTACACCTTC
TRBD1	14	-	TRBV11-2	TRBJ2-7	CASTSGDSPYEQYF	TGTGCCAGCACCTCTGGGGACAGTCCCTACGAGCAGTACTTC
TRBD1	13	-	TRBV3-1	TRBJ1-1	CASNQGERTEAFF	TGTGCCAGCAACCAGGGGGAAAGAACTGAAGCTTTCTTT
TRBD1	15	-	TRBV10-2	TRBJ1-5	CASSLRDRAGQPQHF	TGCGCCAGCAGTCTCCGGGACAGGGCGGGTCAGCCCCAGCATTTT
-	15	many	TRBV7-2	TRBJ2-2	CASSWDAANTGELFF	TGTGCCAGCAGCTGGGATGCGGCGAACACCGGGGAGCTGTTTTTT
-	14	many	TRBV7-9	TRBJ2-5	CASSAWGERETQYF	TGTGCCAGCAGCGCCTGGGGGGAAAGGGAGACCCAGTACTTC
TRBD1	17	-	TRBV10-3	TRBJ1-1	CASSFRDRGRGNTEAFF	TGTGCCAGCAGTTTCCGGGACAGGGGGCGCGGGAACACTGAAGCTTTCTTT
TRBD1	12	many	TRBV20-1	TRBJ2-7	CSAQDRIYEQYF	TGCAGTGCGCAGGACAGGATCTACGAGCAGTACTTC
-	15	-	TRBV10-3	TRBJ1-6	CAISEGITGVSPLHF	TGTGCCATCAGTGAGGGTATTACAGGAGTTTCACCCCTCCACTTT
TRBD1	13	few	TRBV10-3	TRBJ2-7	CAISETGGREQYF	TGTGCCATCAGTGAAACAGGGGGCCGCGAGCAGTACTTC